The 25 T cell receptor beta chains below come from one sample, sequenced in a study of technical replicates of blood from several donors. TCRdb's table, derived via immunoSEQ multiplex PCR, lists solely in-frame clones and lacks some. The sample consists of under 95,000 clones, approximately 94% of them appearing once. Sequencing was carried out using T cells isolated from PBMCs. The source is a human donor in good health.

The genes are TRBV27 and TRBJ2-3; D is possibly TRBD1 (6 bases). Germline V lookup: CDR1 MNHEY, CDR2 SMNVEV (reference sequence). Trimming took 6 bases from V and 2 from J, leaving 18 bases between them. This CDR3 spans 16 amino acids. Here the CDR3 reads CASSRSRTADTDTQYF. The CDR3 DNA follows: TGTGCCAGCAGCCGCTCCAGGACAGCAGACACAGATACGCAGTATTTT.

The CDR3 DNA reads TGTGCCAGCAGCGTAGGGCTTGGAGGGAACACTGAAGCTTTCTTT. This sequence encodes CASSVGLGGNTEAFF. V usage is TRBV9 and J usage is TRBJ1-1; no reliable D call. Germline V gene data show CDR1 as SGDLS and CDR2 as YYNGEE. The V and J ends lost 0 bases and 1 base respectively, with 10 bases between them. The length of the CDR3 is 15 residues. The full variable domain, in which reference TRBV9 and TRBJ1-1 provide the parts outside the CDR3, is DSGVTQTPKHLITATGQRVTLRCSPRSGDLSVYWYQQSLDQGLQFLIQYYNGEERAKGNILERFSAQQFPDLHSELNLSSLELGDSALYFCASSVGLGGNTEAFFGQGTRLTVV.

V is TRBV9 and J is TRBJ1-2, with D maybe TRBD1 (6 bases). Between the trimmed V and J ends, which lost 0 bases and 6 bases, there was a span of 12 bases. The CDR3 runs 14 residues. Germline CDR1 SGDLS, CDR2 YYNGEE. CDR3 DNA: TGTGCCAGCAGCGTAGGACCAGGACAGAATGGCTACACCTTC. Protein sequence: CASSVGPGQNGYTF. Supplemented by reference TRBV9 and TRBJ1-2, the full variable domain reads DSGVTQTPKHLITATGQRVTLRCSPRSGDLSVYWYQQSLDQGLQFLIQYYNGEERAKGNILERFSAQQFPDLHSELNLSSLELGDSALYFCASSVGPGQNGYTFGSGTRLTVV.

The chain carries TRBV4-1 and TRBJ2-1; D remains ambiguous. The germline CDR1 and CDR2 sequences are MGHRA and YSYEKL. The CDR3 is 16 amino acids. Trimming removed 0 bases from V and 7 bases from J, with 16 bases in between. CDR3 DNA: TGCGCCAGCAGCCAAGATCTTAGAAGTCAAACGAATGAGCAGTTCTTC. Translating it yields CASSQDLRSQTNEQFF.

V and J are TRBV6-5 and TRBJ2-5; 9 positions agree with TRBD2. Germline V gives CDR1 MNHEY, CDR2 SVGAGI. J was trimmed by 4 bases and V by 7 bases; bases with no gene match: 10. This CDR3 contains 15 residues. Here the CDR3 reads CASTIISGRGETQYF. DNA for the CDR3: TGTGCCAGCACCATAATTAGCGGGAGAGGAGAGACCCAGTACTTC.

This chain joins TRBV6-1 and TRBJ1-5; 10 bases match TRBD1. V shed 4 bases, J shed 5 bases, and the junction held 14 bases outside the gene matches. The germline CDR1 and CDR2 sequences are MNHNS and SASEGT. This CDR3 contains 18 residues. CDR3 region: CASSAEYGTGVYYQPQHF. CDR3 sequence (DNA): TGTGCCAGCAGTGCGGAATATGGGACAGGGGTTTATTATCAGCCCCAGCATTTT.

The V call is TRBV7-8, the J call TRBJ2-4; 14 bases map to TRBD2. Germline V gene data show CDR1 as SGHVS and CDR2 as FQNEAQ. Trimming at V came to 2 bases and at J to 7 bases, leaving 7 bases not matched to a gene. There are 17 residues in the CDR3. The CDR3 loop is CASSLLTSGGARNIQYF. DNA of the CDR3: TGTGCCAGCAGCTTACTGACTAGCGGGGGGGCACGGAACATTCAGTACTTC.

The rearrangement joins TRBV4-1 to TRBJ2-5; TRBD1 matches 9 bases. The CDR3 is 15 amino acids. Germline lookup yields CDR1 MGHRA and CDR2 YSYEKL. V trimming: 0 bases; J trimming: 5 bases; junction bases outside the gene matches: 4. CDR3: CASSQDPTGGETQYF. The DNA of the CDR3 is TGCGCCAGCAGCCAAGACCCGACAGGGGGTGAGACCCAGTACTTC.

The CDR3 spells CASRAASGATYEQYF. The CDR3 nucleotides read TGTGCCAGCAGGGCCGCTAGCGGGGCAACCTACGAGCAGTACTTC. The chain couples TRBV11-3 to TRBJ2-7, with TRBD2 matching over 9 bases. The V and J ends lost 6 bases and 2 bases, in that order; junction bases with no gene match: 8. The CDR3 loop spans 15 amino acids. Per germline, CDR1 SGHNT and CDR2 YENEEA.

V gene TRBV27 combines with J gene TRBJ1-1; D not resolved. Trimming left V 7 bases short and J 3 bases short, with 18 bases between. Germline CDR1 reads MNHEY; CDR2 reads SMNVEV (reference sequence). This CDR3 comprises 15 residues. This CDR3 reads CASTPDPQEYTEAFF. CDR3 nucleotides: TGTGCCAGCACTCCCGATCCCCAGGAATACACTGAAGCTTTCTTT.

V is TRBV19 and J is TRBJ2-1, with TRBD2 as a possible D gene (6 bases). CDR3 length equals 14 residues. Trimming removed 7 bases from V and 3 bases from J, with 13 bases in between. In germline, CDR1 is LNHDA, CDR2 SQIVND (reference sequence). CDR3 coding DNA: TGTGCCAGTAAGATAGCGGACGTCTACAATGAGCAGTTCTTC. Its translation: CASKIADVYNEQFF.

V gene TRBV18 combines with J gene TRBJ2-7; the match to TRBD1 covers 10 bases. This CDR3 region has 15 residues. From germline, CDR1 is KGHSH and CDR2 LQKENI. Germline trimming cut 4 bases from V and 4 bases from J; bases unmatched to any gene: 7. The CDR3 region is CASSRGTGVTYEQYF. For the CDR3, the DNA is TGTGCCAGCTCACGGGGGACAGGGGTTACTTACGAGCAGTACTTC.

This clone showed up just once. The rearrangement joins TRBV7-9 to TRBJ2-1; the match to TRBD2 covers 12 bases. The ends lost 1 base at V and 6 bases at J; junction bases unmatched: 13. This CDR3 is 19 amino acids long. The germline CDR1 and CDR2 sequences are SEHNR and FQNEAQ (reference sequence). CDR3: CASSLGFPSGRDVGNEQFF. CDR3 nucleotide sequence: TGTGCCAGCAGCTTAGGGTTTCCTAGCGGGAGGGACGTGGGCAATGAGCAGTTCTTC.

The chain has TRBV29-1 and TRBJ2-3; D is unresolved. The germline V and J ends were trimmed by 5 bases and 3 bases, with 12 bases remaining between them. Germline V gene lookup returns CDR1 SQVTM and CDR2 ANQGSEA. This CDR3 region has 13 residues. In DNA, the CDR3 is TGCAGCGTTCCACAACCCGGGACAGATACGCAGTATTTT. Encoded protein: CSVPQPGTDTQYF.

The genes are TRBV7-9 and TRBJ2-2, with 8 bases fitting TRBD2. Losses at the gene ends were 7 bases for V and 2 bases for J; bases not matched to a gene: 15. The CDR3 loop spans 18 amino acids. Germline assignment: CDR1 SEHNR and CDR2 FQNEAQ (reference sequence). The CDR3 bases are TGTGCCAGCACCGCCCGGGGGGGACTAGGCAAAAACACCGGGGAGCTGTTTTTT. Residues: CASTARGGLGKNTGELFF.

The V and J genes are TRBV19 and TRBJ2-3, with TRBD1 identical over 7 bases. This CDR3 is built from 15 residues. Germline V gives CDR1 LNHDA, CDR2 SQIVND (reference sequence). The junction had 10 bases not matched to a gene; V was cut back by 4 bases and J by 6 bases. The DNA for the CDR3 is TGTGCCAGTAGTACCCGCCTAGGGGGCCCGGATACGCAGTATTTT. As protein: CASSTRLGGPDTQYF.

CDR3: CASSRAGTGGSGNTIYF. CDR3 in DNA: TGTGCCAGCAGCAGAGCCGGGACAGGGGGCTCTGGAAACACCATATATTTT. The gene calls are TRBV9 and TRBJ1-3, with 11 bases aligning to TRBD1. Germline V gene lookup returns CDR1 SGDLS and CDR2 YYNGEE. The CDR3 is 17 residues long. V shed 4 bases and J 0 bases; nucleotides not matched to a gene: 6.

DNA of the CDR3: TGTGCCAGTAGTGTCCGGGGGGGAGAGACCCAGTACTTC. Its translation is CASSVRGGETQYF. The chain has TRBV19 and TRBJ2-5, with 8 bases that match TRBD2. V trimming: 5 bases; J trimming: 4 bases; junction bases outside the gene matches: 3. CDR3 length: 13 amino acids. Germline CDR1 LNHDA, CDR2 SQIVND (reference sequence).

V usage is TRBV25-1 and J usage is TRBJ2-7, with D unclear. With 1 base removed from V and 2 bases from J, the gap between germline ends came to 9 bases. The germline V gene encodes CDR1 MGHDK and CDR2 SYGVNS. The CDR3 is 14 amino acids. The CDR3 loop reads CASSESVYTYEQYF. CDR3 in DNA: TGTGCCAGCAGTGAATCCGTGTATACCTACGAGCAGTACTTC.

J is TRBJ2-7 and V is TRBV4-1, with a tentative D call TRBD1 (6 bases). V was trimmed by 4 bases and J by 4 bases, leaving 17 bases between them. This CDR3 spans 15 amino acids. Germline V gene data show CDR1 as MGHRA and CDR2 as YSYEKL. For the CDR3, the DNA is TGCGCCAGCAGCCCAGTTCCGGACAGTTATTACGAGCAGTACTTC. It encodes CASSPVPDSYYEQYF.

DNA of the CDR3: TGTGCCAGCAGGAGCAGGACAGGGGTGAACACTGAAGCTTTCTTT. Protein sequence: CASRSRTGVNTEAFF. This rearrangement joins TRBV2 to TRBJ1-1; 9 nucleotides line up with TRBD1. The germline V gene encodes CDR1 SNHLY and CDR2 FYNNEI. The CDR3 runs to 15 residues. V gave up 6 bases and J gave up 0 bases; unmatched junction bases: 5. The entire variable domain, with the rest obtained from reference TRBV2 and TRBJ1-1, is as follows: EPEVTQTPSHQVTQMGQEVILRCVPISNHLYFYWYRQILGQKVEFLVSFYNNEISEKSEIFDDQFSVERPDGSNFTLKIRSTKLEDSAMYFCASRSRTGVNTEAFFGQGTRLTVV.

This sequence joins TRBV4-1 and TRBJ2-5; 9 bases agree with TRBD1. This CDR3 has 16 residues. Germline lookup yields CDR1 MGHRA and CDR2 YSYEKL. The J segment lost 1 base and the V segment lost 4 bases, leaving 7 bases of the junction unmatched. The CDR3, as DNA: TGCGCCAGCAGCCCGCCGGGGACAGGGTTCCAAGAGACCCAGTACTTC. Translated: CASSPPGTGFQETQYF.

The chain couples TRBV2 to TRBJ1-2, with D unclear. The germline CDR1 and CDR2 sequences are SNHLY and FYNNEI. The CDR3 totals 14 residues. Trimming left V 3 bases short and J 6 bases short, with 14 bases between. This chain's CDR3 is CASSDLSRGNGYTF. Written as DNA, the CDR3 is TGTGCCAGCAGTGATCTCTCTCGCGGAAATGGCTACACCTTC.

The rearrangement uses TRBV7-9 and TRBJ2-7; tentatively, D is TRBD2 (5 bases). The V end was cut by 0 bases, the J end by 5 bases, with 11 bases between. CDR3 length: 14 amino acids. The germline V gene has CDR1 SEHNR and CDR2 FQNEAQ (reference sequence). CDR3 sequence (DNA): TGTGCCAGCAGCTTAGCGGGAGCGACGGACGAGCAGTACTTC. Amino acid sequence: CASSLAGATDEQYF.

The V gene is TRBV5-1, the J gene TRBJ1-4, with D tentatively TRBD1 (5 bases). CDR1 is SGHRS and CDR2 is YFSETQ in the germline V gene. The length of the CDR3 is 15 residues. V lost 6 bases, J lost 6 bases, and 18 bases lay in between. The CDR3 here is CASMRGGAADEKLFF. The CDR3 DNA reads TGCGCCAGCATGCGTGGAGGGGCAGCGGATGAAAAACTGTTTTTT.